Listed below are T cell receptor beta chains from one sample, sequenced in a study of identifying expanded T cells in peripheral blood. The table came from immunoSEQ multiplex PCR; TCRdb's copy has only in-frame clones and leaves some out. The sample lists under 90,000 clones; 89% were seen once. Sequences were obtained from blood. These receptors all stem from a person aged 18 to 70 in good health. Each CDR3 is given with its conserved first and last residue. A D gene is named only where the DNA matches it firmly. Part of the rows lack a size; the others show once, few, many or a class for expanded clones.

once TRBJ2-3 TRBV5-5 - TGTGCCAGCAGCTCACAGGGTTTTAGCCCAGATACGCAGTATTTT CASSSQGFSPDTQYF
- TRBJ2-7 TRBV7-2 - TGTGCCAGCAGCTCCCTCGGGAAGGCCGCCGTCAAGCAGTACTTC CASSSLGKAAVKQYF
- TRBJ2-7 TRBV5-1 - TGCGCCAGCAGTCGGGGGGCCACCTACGAGCAGTACTTC CASSRGATYEQYF
- TRBJ1-3 TRBV2 - TGTGCCAGCAAGCAGGGTTTCTCTGGAAACACCATATATTTT CASKQGFSGNTIYF
- TRBJ2-3 TRBV4-1 TRBD2 TGCGCCAGCAGCCAAGTCCCGGGGAGGGGCACAGATACGCAGTATTTT CASSQVPGRGTDTQYF
- TRBJ1-1 TRBV28 - TGTGCCAGCAGTTTAGCAACGTCCGGGGGTTTGAACACTGAAGCTTTCTTT CASSLATSGGLNTEAFF
- TRBJ2-1 TRBV30 TRBD2 TGTGCCTGGATCTCTAGGGGACTAATCGGCAATGAGCAGTTCTTC CAWISRGLIGNEQFF
- TRBJ2-1 TRBV9 - TGTGCCAGCAGCCCGTGGGGGGGGGCCCACAATGAGCAGTTCTTC CASSPWGGAHNEQFF
once TRBJ2-1 TRBV11-2 - TGTGCCAGCAGTCGTAGGGACAATCCCTACAATGAGCAGTTCTTC CASSRRDNPYNEQFF
- TRBJ2-2 TRBV19 TRBD1 TGTGCCAGCAAGACAGGGGCGAACACCGGGGAGCTGTTTTTT CASKTGANTGELFF
- TRBJ2-1 TRBV27 - TGTGCCAGCAAAAACAGCGCGAGCTCCTACAATGAGCAGTTCTTC CASKNSASSYNEQFF
- TRBJ2-7 TRBV6-1 - TGTGCCAGCAGACGGGGCAGAGACTCCTACGAGCAGTACTTC CASRRGRDSYEQYF
few TRBJ1-2 TRBV19 - TGTGCCACAAACCAAGACAGGCTAGCTAACTATGGCTACACCTTC CATNQDRLANYGYTF
- TRBJ1-1 TRBV2 - TGTGCCAGCAATCTTACGCGTGATGCTTTCTTT CASNLTRDAFF
- TRBJ2-5 TRBV7-2 TRBD2 TGTGCCAGCAGCTTAGCGCTCGGACTAGCGGGGAGGAAGGAAGAGACCCAGTACTTC CASSLALGLAGRKEETQYF
- TRBJ2-1 TRBV11-1 - TGTGCCAGCAGCTTAACGACGGATACTACGTTCGTCAATGAGCAGTTCTTC CASSLTTDTTFVNEQFF
once TRBJ2-1 TRBV7-9 - TGTGCCACCAAACGCAACGGAGGGGTGAATGAGCAGTTCTTC CATKRNGGVNEQFF
- TRBJ2-3 TRBV29-1 TRBD2 TGCAGCGTTGAACGTAGCGGGGGGAGCACAGATACGCAGTATTTT CSVERSGGSTDTQYF
- TRBJ1-5 TRBV6-5 - TGTGCCAGCAGTTTCGATAGCAATCAGCCCCAGCATTTT CASSFDSNQPQHF
- TRBJ2-1 TRBV6-4 - TGTGCCAGCAGCCCCTCCACAGGGAGTATAGGTGAGCAGTTCTTC CASSPSTGSIGEQFF
- TRBJ2-3 TRBV7-9 - TGTGCCAGCAGCTTAAGGGGCAGGGACACAGATACGCAGTATTTT CASSLRGRDTDTQYF
- TRBJ2-5 TRBV10-3 - TGTGCCATCAGTGAGTCCCAGGTCCAAGAGACCCAGTACTTC CAISESQVQETQYF
- TRBJ1-1 TRBV30 - TGTGCCTGGAGTGTATGGGAAGGTAGGACTGAAGCTTTCTTT CAWSVWEGRTEAFF
- TRBJ1-4 TRBV4-3 - TGCGCCAGCAGCCAAGATCAGGGACAAGGGGAAAAACTGTTTTTT CASSQDQGQGEKLFF
- TRBJ1-2 TRBV5-6 - TGTGCCAGCAGCTCTATGGTGGCAGGGAACTATGGCTACACCTTC CASSSMVAGNYGYTF
- TRBJ2-1 TRBV7-2 - TGTGCCAGCAGCTTATTTATATCGGGGGCCAGGGATGAGCAGTTCTTC CASSLFISGARDEQFF
- TRBJ2-1 TRBV9 TRBD2 TGTGCCAGCAGCGTAGGGAGCGGGGGGGCCCATGAGCAGTTCTTC CASSVGSGGAHEQFF
- TRBJ2-5 TRBV23-1 - TGCGCCAGCAGTCAAACCGGGACCCAAGAGACCCAGTACTTC CASSQTGTQETQYF